Listed below are T cell receptor beta chains from one sample, sequenced in a study of spatial heterogeneity in lung cancer. Each CDR3 protein is one row after TCRdb ran MiXCR on the 5' RACE reads. In the table there are roughly 120,000 distinct CDR3 sequences, over 9% of which are singletons. The specimen comprised PBMCs, sampled at follow-up. These receptor sequences come from a male donor with early-stage non-small cell lung cancer. Each CDR3 is given without its conserved first and last residue.

V gene	CDR3 length	J gene	CDR3 protein
TRBV11-2	14	TRBJ2-6	ASSSVGGAGANVLT
TRBV6-2/TRBV6-3	13	TRBJ1-1	ASSYSNDRASEAF
TRBV7-9	12	TRBJ1-1	ASSQGQGETEAF
TRBV5-1	13	TRBJ1-1	ASSLFTDLGTEAF
TRBV29-1	11	TRBJ1-5	SAGTGSNQPQH
TRBV18	17	TRBJ1-4	ASSPLASEGPGTHEKLF
TRBV24-1	9	TRBJ2-3	ATKSTDTQY
TRBV29-1	11	TRBJ2-1	SVSDRDRNEQF
TRBV28	11	TRBJ1-2	ASSLNQNYGYT
TRBV28	13	TRBJ2-7	ASSEPGTGAYEQY
TRBV20-1	10	TRBJ1-1	SAPKQGTEAF
TRBV4-1	12	TRBJ2-7	ASSQDSPYYEQY
TRBV5-1	12	TRBJ2-7	ASSPGGASNEQY
TRBV5-1	10	TRBJ2-5	ASSVEQETQY
TRBV5-4	14	TRBJ1-2	ASSLPPSRQGTSYT
TRBV29-1	11	TRBJ2-3	SAGGGSTNTQY
TRBV12-3/TRBV12-4	13	TRBJ2-1	ASSLVAGGYNEQF
TRBV20-1	12	TRBJ2-6	SAKRPSGANVLT
TRBV5-8	12	TRBJ1-3	ASSFKLLRDTIY
TRBV29-1	14	TRBJ2-7	SVEVAAEGSWYEQY
TRBV20-1	12	TRBJ1-4	SARRTGLNEKLF
TRBV2	11	TRBJ1-1	ASSGMKNTEAF
TRBV19	11	TRBJ2-3	ASRSSSTDTQY
TRBV10-1	10	TRBJ1-5	ATSDSNQPQH
TRBV4-2	13	TRBJ1-2	ASSRGTTSQGGYT
TRBV27	10	TRBJ1-6	ASSARGSPLH
TRBV5-6	14	TRBJ2-5	ASSFLTGGGEETQY
TRBV19	11	TRBJ1-1	ASSPRQGQGAF
TRBV6-5	15	TRBJ1-4	ASSYLPLEGTNEKLF
TRBV2	13	TRBJ2-3	ASSEGTGGTDTQY
TRBV6-1	13	TRBJ1-1	ASSVRDRGPTEAF
TRBV12-3/TRBV12-4	14	TRBJ2-1	ASSQTGAERGGEQF
TRBV20-1	11	TRBJ1-5	SASSGSNQPQH
TRBV5-1	12	TRBJ2-3	ASSLQGAEDTQY
TRBV5-1	14	TRBJ2-1	ASSLAGLLSYNEQF
TRBV20-1	11	TRBJ1-1	SAKLALNTEAF
TRBV20-1	9	TRBJ2-7	SARPVNEQY
TRBV27	13	TRBJ2-7	ASSLKRDRSYEQY
TRBV11-2	13	TRBJ2-3	ASSPLGSYAGTQY
TRBV27	13	TRBJ2-3	ASSPRRGPGDTQY
TRBV11-2	11	TRBJ1-2	ASSLGREYGYT
TRBV18	15	TRBJ2-2	ASSQTRNRDNTGELF
TRBV11-2	11	TRBJ2-2	ASSLLDTGELF
TRBV28	14	TRBJ1-2	ASSPGTGGSVYGYT
TRBV5-6	12	TRBJ2-7	ASTSQGSRYEQY
TRBV11-3	14	TRBJ2-2	ASSFQVLTNTGELF
TRBV3-1	14	TRBJ2-5	ASSQAGEADQETQY
TRBV5-1	15	TRBJ2-3	ASSREQFPPSTDTQY
TRBV12-3/TRBV12-4	14	TRBJ2-7	ASSWGQGLLLNSPD
TRBV9	12	TRBJ1-2	ASSMPLAGYGYT
TRBV5-1	14	TRBJ1-1	ASSLDNPTGGTEAF
TRBV7-2	10	TRBJ1-1	ASSFWSTEAF
TRBV6-1	9	TRBJ1-2	ASSADRVYT
TRBV9	10	TRBJ1-2	ASSPRDYGYT
TRBV29-1	12	TRBJ2-3	SWILGRFSDTQY